Sequencing of this T cell receptor beta chain was carried out in a study of control samples from healthy donors and cancer patients. V was clipped by 0 bases and J by 8 bases; unmatched bases: 9. This CDR3 comprises 17 residues. CDR1 SGHNT and CDR2 YYREEE come from the germline V gene (reference sequence). The assay was immunoSEQ multiplex PCR, and TCRdb's table has in-frame clones only and misses some. Of 90,000 to 100,000 clones listed, roughly 83% are singletons. This rearrangement joins TRBV5-4 to TRBJ2-1, with TRBD2 identical over 12 bases. The sequence derives from a woman in her thirties in good health. The material sequenced was blood. The CDR3 region has the DNA TGTGCCAGCAGCTTGGCCGGGCTAGCGGGGGGGAGGGATGAGCAGTTCTTC. Translated, it gives CASSLAGLAGGRDEQFF.